The present entry profiles one T cell receptor (beta chain) with its context. Its antigen is still unknown. Base-call qualities are not available, and no considerably larger clone is one nucleotide away. The time point label on this specimen signifies: 24 months on ibrutinib. Roughly 2 micrograms of genomic DNA were extracted from cryopreserved PBMCs for TCR beta library preparation. Longitudinal blood samples from CLL patients on ibrutinib monotherapy underwent high-throughput TCR beta sequencing. The patients took part in an open-label, single-center phase 2 trial of ibrutinib monotherapy. The data were taken from a study of cytotoxic CD8 clonotypes in ibrutinib-treated CLL (dated by TCRdb to the early 2020s). Context from the whole study: The cohort was composed of under 12 relapsed/refractory and fewer than 16 treatment-naive patients; IGHV unmutated status was identified in approximately 18 patients. Partial responses were observed in roughly 24 patients and complete responses in 2; after a median follow-up of around 64 months, remission was maintained in approximately 14 patients and progression was observed in about twelve. The response samples were drawn at a median of roughly eleven months into treatment, with a range of roughly 6 to 40 months. Samples averaged approximately 250,000 productive templates and around 91,000 productive rearrangements. Longitudinal samples were obtainable from about 30% of the roughly 90 participants in the trial. Cryopreserved peripheral blood mononuclear cells were obtained prior to treatment, at the time of response, and at either disease progression or sustained remission. Patients were still on ibrutinib when every remission and progressive disease sample was collected. Study-level results and caveats: An increase in clonality was observed at ibrutinib response, with clonality remaining stable during sustained remission and falling back toward baseline at progression. Public clonotypes were rare and either contracted or stayed stable during treatment, and the rise in clonality at ibrutinib response reflected the expansion of private clonotypes. Baseline clonality was found to be higher than that of age-matched healthy donors and was strongly correlated with circulating CD8+ T-cell counts. Lymph node repertoires were not examined, and the timing of sampling was not matched between patients in sustained remission and those whose disease progressed.

A MiSeq instrument was used for deep resolution sequencing, which targeted depths ranging from 1 in 1 million up to 1 in 200,000 T cells, with coverage averaging 10x for each clonotype. The immunoSEQ hsTCRB Kit was used to generate the TCR beta libraries. In the original analysis: ImmunoSEQ Data Assistant and ImmunoSEQ Analyzer were used for data analysis, and V, D and J genes were assigned according to IMGT definitions. Clonality, with values ranging from 0 to 1, was calculated as one minus the normalized Shannon entropy of productive rearrangement frequencies. Only overrepresented clonotypes making up at least 0.05% of the repertoire of each patient were included in the public clonotype analysis. Roughly 12 age-matched healthy donor repertoires from immuneACCESS were used as controls for clonality. Entries here come from immuneACCESS through TCRdb and include only in-frame sequences with V and J called. Some clones fail to appear in such tables; in the studies checked, an unresolved V gene covers under half of the shortfall, and the cause of the remainder is unknown. D and trimming were read from the DNA, whereas the V and J calls and clone size are those reported in that table. The sample records about 29,000 clones, 70% to 90% of which are singletons. The leading ten clones occupy 6.5% to 8% of the sample.

V has 4 bases trimmed and J has 1 base trimmed; junction bases matching no gene number 7. From cysteine to phenylalanine, the CDR3 is 16 amino acids long. Only the CDR3 DNA is retained, 48 bases long and in frame from the first base. CDR1 and CDR2, per the germline V gene (reference sequence), are LNHDA and SQIVND. The sample was PBMCs, taken after 24 months of ibrutinib treatment. The source is a human donor with chronic lymphocytic leukemia. The rearrangement combines TRBV19 with TRBJ1-5; the central 7 bases match TRBD1. CDR3 protein: CASSTGGGRSNQPQHF. The DNA sequence reads TGTGCCAGTAGTACCGGAGGGGGCAGGAGCAATCAGCCCCAGCATTTT.